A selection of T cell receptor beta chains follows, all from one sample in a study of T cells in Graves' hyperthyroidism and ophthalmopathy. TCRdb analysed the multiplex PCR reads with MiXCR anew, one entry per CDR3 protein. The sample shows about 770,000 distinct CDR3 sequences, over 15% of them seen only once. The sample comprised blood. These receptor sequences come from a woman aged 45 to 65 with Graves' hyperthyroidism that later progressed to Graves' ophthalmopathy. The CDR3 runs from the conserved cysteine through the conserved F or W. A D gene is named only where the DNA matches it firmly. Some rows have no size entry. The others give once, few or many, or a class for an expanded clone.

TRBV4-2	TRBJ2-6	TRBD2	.	TGTGCCAGCAGCCTGACGGCCGGGACTAGCGGAACCTCTGGGGCCAACGTCCTGACTTTC	CASSLTAGTSGTSGANVLTF
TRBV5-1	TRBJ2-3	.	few	TGCGCCAGCAGCTCCCTGGGCGGGGCTAGCACAGATACGCAGTATTTT	CASSSLGGASTDTQYF
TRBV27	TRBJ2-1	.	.	TGTGCCAGTAACCGGGAAGGACATGAGCAGTTCTTC	CASNREGHEQFF
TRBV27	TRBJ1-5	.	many	TGTGCCAGCAGTCCAATAGAGGGGCATCAGCCCCAGCATTTT	CASSPIEGHQPQHF
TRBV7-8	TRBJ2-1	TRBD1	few	TGTGCCAGCAGCGTCGACAGGGGGTCCGAATATGAGCAGTTCTTC	CASSVDRGSEYEQFF
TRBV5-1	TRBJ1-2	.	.	TGCGCCAGCAGCTTGGAGGTAGGGAAGGAAGGCTACACCTTC	CASSLEVGKEGYTF
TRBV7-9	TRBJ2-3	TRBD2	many	TGTGCCAGCAGCTTAAAGCGGGACCTGGAGTGGGGTACGCAGTATTTT	CASSLKRDLEWGTQYF
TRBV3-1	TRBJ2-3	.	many	TGTGCCAGCAGCCGCATGAGGGGGGATACGCAGTATTTT	CASSRMRGDTQYF
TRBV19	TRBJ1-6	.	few	TGTGCCAGTAAGCAGAACTATAATTCACCCCTCCACTTT	CASKQNYNSPLHF
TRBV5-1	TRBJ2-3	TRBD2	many	TGCGCCAGCAGCGAAGCGGGGGTGGACACAGATACGCAGTATTTT	CASSEAGVDTDTQYF
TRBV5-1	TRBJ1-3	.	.	TGCGCCAGCAGCTTCGCAACGCCGGTTGGAAACACCATATATTTT	CASSFATPVGNTIYF
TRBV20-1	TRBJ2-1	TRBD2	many	TGCAGTGCCCCCGTGCGGGGGGGCCTAAGCTCCTACAATGAGCAGTTCTTC	CSAPVRGGLSSYNEQFF
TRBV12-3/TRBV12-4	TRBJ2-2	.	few	TGTGCCAGTCTTCCGGAAGCTGGCCGAACAGGGACCGGGGAGCTGTTTTTT	CASLPEAGRTGTGELFF
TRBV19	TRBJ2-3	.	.	TGTGCCAGTACCCCAGGGGGGACAGATACGCAGTATTTT	CASTPGGTDTQYF
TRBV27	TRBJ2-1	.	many	TGTGCCAGCAGTTACCGACCGGGCAGGGTCATTGGCAATGAGCAGTTCTTC	CASSYRPGRVIGNEQFF
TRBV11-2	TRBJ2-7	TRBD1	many	TGTGCCAGCAGCTTCGGACAGGGGCGTAGTGAGCAGTACTTC	CASSFGQGRSEQYF
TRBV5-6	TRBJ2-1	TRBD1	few	TGTGCCAGCAGCAGCCGGGACAGGGAATACAATGAGCAGTTCTTC	CASSSRDREYNEQFF
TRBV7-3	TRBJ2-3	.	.	TGTGCCAGCAGCCTGCGGGGCCAGCGCGATACGCAGTATTTT	CASSLRGQRDTQYF
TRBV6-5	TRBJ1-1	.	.	TGTGCCAGCAGTTACCTGGGGGCAGACACTGAAGCTTTCTTT	CASSYLGADTEAFF
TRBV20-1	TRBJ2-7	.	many	TGCAGTGCTAGCGGGGCCGACGAGCAGTACTTC	CSASGADEQYF
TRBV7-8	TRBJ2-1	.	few	TGTGCCAGCAGCGCCGGCGGGGTGCCCTACAATGAGCAGTTCTTC	CASSAGGVPYNEQFF
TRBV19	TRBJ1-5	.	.	TGTGCCAGTAGTATAGGGGTTACGAGCAATCAGCCCCAGCATTTT	CASSIGVTSNQPQHF
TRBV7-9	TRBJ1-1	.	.	TGTGCCAGCAGCTTATCAGGTACGGGGGCACCCACTGAAGCTTTCTTT	CASSLSGTGAPTEAFF
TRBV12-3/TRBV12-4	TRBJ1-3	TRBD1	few	TGTGCCAGCACTCAACTTAGGACAGGGGGCTCTGGAAACACCATATATTTT	CASTQLRTGGSGNTIYF
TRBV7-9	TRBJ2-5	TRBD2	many	TGTGCCAGCAGCACCAGAAGCGGGGGGCAAGAGACCCAGTACTTC	CASSTRSGGQETQYF
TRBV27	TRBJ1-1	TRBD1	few	TGTGCCAGCAGTTTATACAGGGGCGTCGGCACTGAAGCTTTCTTT	CASSLYRGVGTEAFF
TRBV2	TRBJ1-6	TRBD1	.	TGTGCCAGCAGTGGGGGGACAGGATATTCACCCCTCCACTTT	CASSGGTGYSPLHF
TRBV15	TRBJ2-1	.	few	TGTGCCACCAGCAGAGATAGGGCTGGGGATGAGCAGTTCTTC	CATSRDRAGDEQFF
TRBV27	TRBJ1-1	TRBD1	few	TGTGCCAGCAGGTTGACAGGGGGAGCCAACACTGAAGCTTTCTTT	CASRLTGGANTEAFF